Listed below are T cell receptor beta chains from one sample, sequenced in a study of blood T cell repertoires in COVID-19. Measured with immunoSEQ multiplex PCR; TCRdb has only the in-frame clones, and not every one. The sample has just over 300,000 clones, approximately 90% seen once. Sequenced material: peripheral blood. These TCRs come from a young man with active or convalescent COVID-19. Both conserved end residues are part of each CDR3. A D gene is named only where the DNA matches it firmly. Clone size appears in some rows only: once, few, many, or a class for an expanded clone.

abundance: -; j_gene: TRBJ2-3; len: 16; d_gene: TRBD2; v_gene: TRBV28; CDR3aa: CASSSLAGGRTDTQYF; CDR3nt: TGTGCCAGCAGTTCCTTAGCGGGAGGCCGTACCGATACGCAGTATTTT
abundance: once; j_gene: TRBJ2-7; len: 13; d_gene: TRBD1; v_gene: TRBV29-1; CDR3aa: CSVEGTGVYEQYF; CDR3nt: TGCAGCGTTGAAGGTACAGGGGTCTACGAGCAGTACTTC
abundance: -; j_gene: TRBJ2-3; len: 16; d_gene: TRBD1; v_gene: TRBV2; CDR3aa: CASSKIRDRITDTQYF; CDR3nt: TGTGCCAGCAGCAAAATCCGGGACAGGATCACAGATACGCAGTATTTT
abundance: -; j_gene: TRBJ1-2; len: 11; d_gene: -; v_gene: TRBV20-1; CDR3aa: CSATERYGYTF; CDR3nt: TGCAGTGCAACGGAGAGGTATGGCTACACCTTC
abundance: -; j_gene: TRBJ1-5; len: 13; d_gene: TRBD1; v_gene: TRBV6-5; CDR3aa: CASATGVYQPQHF; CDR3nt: TGTGCCAGCGCGACAGGGGTTTATCAGCCCCAGCATTTT
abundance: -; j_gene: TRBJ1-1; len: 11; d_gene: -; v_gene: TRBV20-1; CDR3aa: CSATDYTEAFF; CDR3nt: TGCAGTGCTACAGACTACACTGAAGCTTTCTTT
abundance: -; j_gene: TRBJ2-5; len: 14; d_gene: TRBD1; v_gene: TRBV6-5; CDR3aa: CASSPRTGQETQYF; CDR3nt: TGTGCCAGCAGCCCCCGGACAGGGCAAGAGACCCAGTACTTC
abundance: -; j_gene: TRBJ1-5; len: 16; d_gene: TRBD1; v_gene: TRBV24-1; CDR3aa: CATSDAGTVSNQPQHF; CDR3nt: TGTGCCACCAGTGACGCCGGGACAGTCAGCAATCAGCCCCAGCATTTT
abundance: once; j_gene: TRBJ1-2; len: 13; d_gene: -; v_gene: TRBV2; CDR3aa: CASSVVSSYGYTF; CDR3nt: TGTGCCAGCAGTGTCGTCTCCAGCTATGGCTACACCTTC
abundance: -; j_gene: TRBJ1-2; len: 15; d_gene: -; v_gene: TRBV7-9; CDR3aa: CASSPGDRINYGYTF; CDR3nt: TGTGCCAGCAGCCCGGGGGATAGAATTAACTATGGCTACACCTTC
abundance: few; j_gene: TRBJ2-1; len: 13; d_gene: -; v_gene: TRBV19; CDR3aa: CASSKDNYNEQFF; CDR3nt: TGTGCCAGTAGTAAGGACAACTACAATGAGCAGTTCTTC
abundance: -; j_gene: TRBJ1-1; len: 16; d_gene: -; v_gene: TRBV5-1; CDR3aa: CASSLSGARENTEAFF; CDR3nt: TGCGCCAGCAGCTTGTCAGGGGCGCGTGAGAACACTGAAGCTTTCTTT
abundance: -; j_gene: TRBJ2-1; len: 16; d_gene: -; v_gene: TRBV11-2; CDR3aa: CASSLGGRGSYNEQFF; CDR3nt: TGTGCCAGCAGCTTAGGAGGGCGAGGCTCCTACAATGAGCAGTTCTTC
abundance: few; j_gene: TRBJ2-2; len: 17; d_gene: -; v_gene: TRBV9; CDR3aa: CASSGPRLADNTGELFF; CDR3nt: TGTGCCAGCAGCGGTCCTCGGCTAGCCGACAACACCGGGGAGCTGTTTTTT